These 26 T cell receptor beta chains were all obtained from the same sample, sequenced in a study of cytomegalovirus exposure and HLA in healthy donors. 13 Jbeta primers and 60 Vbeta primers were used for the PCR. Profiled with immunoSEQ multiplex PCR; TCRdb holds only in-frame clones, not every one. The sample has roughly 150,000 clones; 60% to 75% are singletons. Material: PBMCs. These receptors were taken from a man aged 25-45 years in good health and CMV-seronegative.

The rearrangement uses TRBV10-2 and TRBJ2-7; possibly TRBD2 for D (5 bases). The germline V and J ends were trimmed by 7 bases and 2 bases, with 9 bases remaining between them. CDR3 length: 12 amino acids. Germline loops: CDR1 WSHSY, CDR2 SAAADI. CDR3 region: CASKEGPYEQYF. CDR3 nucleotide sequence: TGCGCCAGCAAAGAGGGCCCCTACGAGCAGTACTTC.

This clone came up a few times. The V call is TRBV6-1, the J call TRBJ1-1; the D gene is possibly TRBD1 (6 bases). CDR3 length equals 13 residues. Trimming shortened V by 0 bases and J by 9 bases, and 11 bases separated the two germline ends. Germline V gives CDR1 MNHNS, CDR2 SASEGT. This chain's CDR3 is CASSEARGGQAFF. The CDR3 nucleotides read TGTGCCAGCAGTGAAGCTAGGGGGGGGCAAGCTTTCTTT.

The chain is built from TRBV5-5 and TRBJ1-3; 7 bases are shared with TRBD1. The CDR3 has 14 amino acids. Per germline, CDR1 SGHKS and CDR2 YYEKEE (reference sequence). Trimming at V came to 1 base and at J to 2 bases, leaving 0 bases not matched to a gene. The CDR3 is CASSLTGAGNTIYF. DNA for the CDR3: TGTGCCAGCAGCTTGACAGGGGCTGGAAACACCATATATTTT.

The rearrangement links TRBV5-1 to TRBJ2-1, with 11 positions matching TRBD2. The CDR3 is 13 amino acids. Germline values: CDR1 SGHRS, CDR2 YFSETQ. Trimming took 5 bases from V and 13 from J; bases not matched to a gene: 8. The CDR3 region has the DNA TGCGCCAGCAGTCGACTAGCGGGGTTAAGCCAGTTCTTC. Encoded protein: CASSRLAGLSQFF.

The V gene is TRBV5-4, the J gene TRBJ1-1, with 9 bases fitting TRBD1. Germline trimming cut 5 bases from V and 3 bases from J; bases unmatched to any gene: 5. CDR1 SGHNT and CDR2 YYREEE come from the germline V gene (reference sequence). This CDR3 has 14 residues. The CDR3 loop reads CASSPDRGDTEAFF. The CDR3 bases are TGTGCCAGCAGTCCCGACAGGGGGGACACTGAAGCTTTCTTT.

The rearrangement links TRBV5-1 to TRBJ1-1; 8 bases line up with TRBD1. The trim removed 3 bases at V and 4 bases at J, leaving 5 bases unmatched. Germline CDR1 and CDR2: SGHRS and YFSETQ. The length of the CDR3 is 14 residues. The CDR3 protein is CASSSITGGTEAFF. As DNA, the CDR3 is TGCGCCAGCAGCTCAATTACAGGGGGCACTGAAGCTTTCTTT.

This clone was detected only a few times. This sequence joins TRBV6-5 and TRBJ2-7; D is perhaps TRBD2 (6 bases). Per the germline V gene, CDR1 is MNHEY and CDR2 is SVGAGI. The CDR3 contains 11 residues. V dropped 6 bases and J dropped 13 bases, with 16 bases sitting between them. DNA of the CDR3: TGTGCCAGCAGCTCTGGGGGGAAGCCCTACTTC. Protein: CASSSGGKPYF.

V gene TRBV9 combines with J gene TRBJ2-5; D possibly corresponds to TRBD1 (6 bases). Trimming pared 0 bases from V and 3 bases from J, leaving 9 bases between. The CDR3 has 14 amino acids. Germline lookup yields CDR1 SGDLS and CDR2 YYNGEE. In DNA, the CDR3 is TGTGCCAGCAGCGTAGCTCGGACAGAAGAGACCCAGTACTTC. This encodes CASSVARTEETQYF.

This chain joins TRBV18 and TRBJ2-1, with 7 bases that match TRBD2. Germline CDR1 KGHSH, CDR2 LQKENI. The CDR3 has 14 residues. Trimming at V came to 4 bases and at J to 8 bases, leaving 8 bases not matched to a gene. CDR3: CASSRASGRDEQFF. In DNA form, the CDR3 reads TGTGCCAGCTCACGGGCTAGCGGAAGGGATGAGCAGTTCTTC.

In DNA, the CDR3 is TGCAGCGACTACAGGGATGGCTACACCTTC. Its translation is CSDYRDGYTF. This rearrangement joins TRBV29-1 to TRBJ1-2; perhaps TRBD1 as D (6 bases). The V end was cut by 7 bases, the J end by 6 bases, with 9 bases between. Germline V gene data show CDR1 as SQVTM and CDR2 as ANQGSEA. The CDR3 covers 10 residues. The full variable domain, completed using reference TRBV29-1 and TRBJ1-2, is SAVISQKPSRDICQRGTSLTIQCQVDSQVTMMFWYRQQPGQSLTLIATANQGSEATYESGFVIDKFPISRPNLTFSTLTVSNMSPEDSSIYLCSDYRDGYTFGSGTRLTVV.

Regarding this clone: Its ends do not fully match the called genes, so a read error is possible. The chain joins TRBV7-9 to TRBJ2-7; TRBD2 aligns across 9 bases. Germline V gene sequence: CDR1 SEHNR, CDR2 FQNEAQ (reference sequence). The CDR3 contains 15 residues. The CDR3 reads CSSSLYVAGVNEQYF. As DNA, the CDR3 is TGTTCCAGCAGCCTCTACGTAGCGGGAGTCAACGAGCAGTACTTC.

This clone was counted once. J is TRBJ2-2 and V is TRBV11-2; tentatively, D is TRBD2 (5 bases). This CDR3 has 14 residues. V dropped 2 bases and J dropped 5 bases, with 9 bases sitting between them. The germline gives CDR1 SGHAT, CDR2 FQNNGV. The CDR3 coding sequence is TGTGCCAGCAGCTTAATAGGGAGAACCGGGGAGCTGTTTTTT. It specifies CASSLIGRTGELFF.

The CDR3 loop is CALRQDLGNNSPLHF. The CDR3, as DNA: TGTGCCCTCCGACAGGATTTGGGGAATAATTCACCCCTCCACTTT. J is TRBJ1-6 and V is TRBV10-3; a weak D match, TRBD1 (6 bases). The germline V and J ends were trimmed by 11 bases and 5 bases, with 19 bases remaining between them. Germline loops: CDR1 ENHRY, CDR2 SYGVKD. This CDR3 region has 15 residues.

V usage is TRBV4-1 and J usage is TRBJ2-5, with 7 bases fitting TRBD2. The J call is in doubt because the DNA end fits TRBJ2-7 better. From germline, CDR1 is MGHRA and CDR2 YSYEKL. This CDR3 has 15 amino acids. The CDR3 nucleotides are TGCGCCAGCAGCCAGGCGGTCGGGGGGAGGTACGAGCAGTACTTC. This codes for CASSQAVGGRYEQYF.

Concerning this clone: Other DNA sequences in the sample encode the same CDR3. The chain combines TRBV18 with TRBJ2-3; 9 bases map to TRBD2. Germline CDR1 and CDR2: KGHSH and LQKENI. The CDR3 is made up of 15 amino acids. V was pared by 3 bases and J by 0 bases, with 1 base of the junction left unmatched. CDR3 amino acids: CASSPGLASTDTQYF. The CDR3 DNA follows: TGTGCCAGCTCACCCGGACTAGCGAGCACAGATACGCAGTATTTT.

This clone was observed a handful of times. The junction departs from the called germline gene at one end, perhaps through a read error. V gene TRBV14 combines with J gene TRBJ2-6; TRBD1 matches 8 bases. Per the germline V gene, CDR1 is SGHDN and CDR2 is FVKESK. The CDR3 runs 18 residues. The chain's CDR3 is CASSHLTGASSGANGLTF. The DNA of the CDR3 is TGTGCCAGCAGCCATTTGACAGGGGCGAGCTCTGGGGCCAACGGCCTGACTTTC.

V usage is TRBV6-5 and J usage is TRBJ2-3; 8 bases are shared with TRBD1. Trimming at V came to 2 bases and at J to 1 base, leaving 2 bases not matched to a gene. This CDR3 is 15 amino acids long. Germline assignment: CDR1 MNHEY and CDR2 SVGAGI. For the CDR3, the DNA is TGTGCCAGCAGTTACAAGGACAGGGGCACAGATACGCAGTATTTT. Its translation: CASSYKDRGTDTQYF.

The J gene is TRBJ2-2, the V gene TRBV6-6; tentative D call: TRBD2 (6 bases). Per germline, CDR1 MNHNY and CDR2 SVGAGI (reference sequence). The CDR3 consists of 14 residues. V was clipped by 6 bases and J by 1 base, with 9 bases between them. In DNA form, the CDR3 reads TGTGCCAGCAGCGATAGCGGGAACACCGGGGAGCTGTTTTTT. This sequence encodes CASSDSGNTGELFF.

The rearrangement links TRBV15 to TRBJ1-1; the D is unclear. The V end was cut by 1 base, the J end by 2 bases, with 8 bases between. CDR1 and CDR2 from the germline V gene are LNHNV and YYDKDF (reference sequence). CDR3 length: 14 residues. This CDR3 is CATSRVEFNTEAFF. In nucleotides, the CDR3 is TGTGCCACCAGCAGAGTCGAGTTCAACACTGAAGCTTTCTTT. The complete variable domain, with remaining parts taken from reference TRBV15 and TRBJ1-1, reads DAMVIQNPRYQVTQFGKPVTLSCSQTLNHNVMYWYQQKSSQAPKLLFHYYDKDFNNEADTPDNFQSRRPNTSFCFLDIRSPGLGDTAMYLCATSRVEFNTEAFFGQGTRLTVV.

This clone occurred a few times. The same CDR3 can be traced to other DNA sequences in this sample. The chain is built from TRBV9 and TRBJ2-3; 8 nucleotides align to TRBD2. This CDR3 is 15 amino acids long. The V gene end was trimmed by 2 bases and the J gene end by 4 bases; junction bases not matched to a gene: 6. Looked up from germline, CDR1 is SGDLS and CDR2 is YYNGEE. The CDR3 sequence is CASSVSGGGADTQYF. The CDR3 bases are TGTGCCAGCAGCGTCTCGGGAGGGGGGGCAGATACGCAGTATTTT.

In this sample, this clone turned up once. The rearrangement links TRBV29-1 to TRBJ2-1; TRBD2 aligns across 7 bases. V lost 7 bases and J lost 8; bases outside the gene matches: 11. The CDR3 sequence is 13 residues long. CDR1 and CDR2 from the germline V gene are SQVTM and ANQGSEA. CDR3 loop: CSDRFSSGDEQFF. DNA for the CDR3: TGCAGCGACCGCTTCTCTAGCGGCGATGAGCAGTTCTTC.

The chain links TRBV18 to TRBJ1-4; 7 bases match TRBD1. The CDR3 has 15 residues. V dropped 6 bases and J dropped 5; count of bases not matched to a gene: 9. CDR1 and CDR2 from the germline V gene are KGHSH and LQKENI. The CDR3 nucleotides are TGTGCCAGCTCCCCGACAGGGCTGCCAAATGAAAAACTGTTTTTT. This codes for CASSPTGLPNEKLFF.

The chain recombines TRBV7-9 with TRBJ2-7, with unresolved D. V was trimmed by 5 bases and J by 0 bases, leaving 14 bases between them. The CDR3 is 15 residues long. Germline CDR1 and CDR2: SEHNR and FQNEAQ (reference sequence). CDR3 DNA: TGTGCCAGCAGCAACGACGCGGTTCGCTCCTACGAGCAGTACTTC. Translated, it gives CASSNDAVRSYEQYF.

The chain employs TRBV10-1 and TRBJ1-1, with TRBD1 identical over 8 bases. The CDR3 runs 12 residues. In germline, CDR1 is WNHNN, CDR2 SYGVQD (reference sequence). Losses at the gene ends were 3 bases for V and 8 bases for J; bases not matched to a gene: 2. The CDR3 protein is CASSEGQGEAFF. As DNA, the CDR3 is TGCGCCAGCAGTGAAGGACAGGGCGAAGCTTTCTTT.

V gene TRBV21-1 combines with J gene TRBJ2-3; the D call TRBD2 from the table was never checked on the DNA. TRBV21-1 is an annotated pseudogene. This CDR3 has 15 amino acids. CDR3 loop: CASSATCECTDTQYF. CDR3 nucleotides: TGTGCCAGCAGCGCCACCTGTGAGTGCACAGATACGCAGTATTTT.

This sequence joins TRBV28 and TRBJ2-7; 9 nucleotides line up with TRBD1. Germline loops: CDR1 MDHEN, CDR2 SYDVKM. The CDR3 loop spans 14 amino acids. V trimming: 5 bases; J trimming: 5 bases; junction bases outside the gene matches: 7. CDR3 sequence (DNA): TGTGCCAGCAGTCGACAGGGGGGTTATAACGAGCAGTACTTC. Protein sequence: CASSRQGGYNEQYF. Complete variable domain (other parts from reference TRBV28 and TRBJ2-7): DVKVTQSSRYLVKRTGEKVFLECVQDMDHENMFWYRQDPGLGLRLIYFSYDVKMKEKGDIPEGYSVSREKKERFSLILESASTNQTSMYLCASSRQGGYNEQYFGPGTRLTVT.